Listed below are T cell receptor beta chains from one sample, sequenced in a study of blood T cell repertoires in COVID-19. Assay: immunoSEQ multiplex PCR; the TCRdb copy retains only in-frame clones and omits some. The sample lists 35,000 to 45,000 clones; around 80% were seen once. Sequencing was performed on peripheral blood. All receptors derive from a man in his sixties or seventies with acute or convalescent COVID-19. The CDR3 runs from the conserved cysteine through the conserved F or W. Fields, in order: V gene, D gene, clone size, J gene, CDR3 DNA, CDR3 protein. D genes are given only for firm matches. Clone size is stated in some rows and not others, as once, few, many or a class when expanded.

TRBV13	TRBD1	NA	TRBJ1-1	TGTGCCAGCAGCTTTGGGACAGGGGGAATAGGCACTGAAGCTTTCTTT	CASSFGTGGIGTEAFF
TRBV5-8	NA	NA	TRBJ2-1	TGTGCCAGCAGCTTGGGTCGGACACGTAACAATGAGCAGTTCTTC	CASSLGRTRNNEQFF
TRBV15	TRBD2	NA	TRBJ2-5	TGTGCCACCAGCAGGCCCCTTTCTAGCGGGGGTGTTGGAAGACAAGAGACCCAGTACTTC	CATSRPLSSGGVGRQETQYF
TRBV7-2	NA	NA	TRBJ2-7	TGTGCCAGCAGCTTAGGCGGACCCGTCGGGGACGAGCAGTACTTC	CASSLGGPVGDEQYF
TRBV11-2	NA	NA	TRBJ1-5	TGTGCCAGCAGCGCCCGAGGGGGAAAGAACAATCAGCCCCAGCATTTT	CASSARGGKNNQPQHF
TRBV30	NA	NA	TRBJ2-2	TGTGCCTGGAGTGTCCCGGGACAGAACACCGGGGAGCTGTTTTTT	CAWSVPGQNTGELFF
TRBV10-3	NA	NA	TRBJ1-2	TGTGCCATCAACAGAGAATTGGGGGGGGACCTTCTCCAATCTAACTATGGCTACACCTTC	CAINRELGGDLLQSNYGYTF
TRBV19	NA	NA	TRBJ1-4	TGTGCCAGTAGTATAGATCTAGGTGAAAAACTGTTTTTT	CASSIDLGEKLFF
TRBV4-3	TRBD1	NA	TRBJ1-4	TGCGCCAGCAGCCGGACCGGGACAGCACAGAATGAAAAACTGTTTTTT	CASSRTGTAQNEKLFF
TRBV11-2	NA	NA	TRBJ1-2	TGTGCCAGCAGCCTAGGGGCGGGACGAGGCTACACCTTC	CASSLGAGRGYTF
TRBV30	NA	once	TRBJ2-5	TGTGCCTGGGGGGGGCAGGGCCAGGCTCGGACCCAGTACTTC	CAWGGQGQARTQYF
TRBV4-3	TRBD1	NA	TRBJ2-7	TGCGCCAGCAGCCAAGACCTTATTCGAGGGGGCCGCTCCTACGAGCAGTACTTC	CASSQDLIRGGRSYEQYF
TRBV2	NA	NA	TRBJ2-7	TGTGCCAGCAGTGAAATTGAGTACGAGCAGTACTTC	CASSEIEYEQYF
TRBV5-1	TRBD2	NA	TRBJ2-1	TGCGCCAGCAGCTTCGGGGGGACGGAGGTAAATGAGCAGTTCTTC	CASSFGGTEVNEQFF
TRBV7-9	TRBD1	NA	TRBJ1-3	TGTGCCAGCAGCTTATTGGGACAGGGCCACTCTGGAAACACCATATATTTT	CASSLLGQGHSGNTIYF
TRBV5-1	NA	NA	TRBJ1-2	TGCGCCAGCAGCTTGGCCGGAGAAACTCACCTAAATGGCTACACCTTC	CASSLAGETHLNGYTF
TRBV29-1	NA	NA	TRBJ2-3	TGCAGCGCAAACGAGGGCACAGATACGCAGTATTTT	CSANEGTDTQYF
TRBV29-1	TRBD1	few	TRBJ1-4	TGCAGCGTTCGGACAGGGGGGCGGTCTAATGAAAAACTGTTTTTT	CSVRTGGRSNEKLFF
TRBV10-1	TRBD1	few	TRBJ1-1	TGCGCCAGCAGCCCATACCACAGGGGGTACACTGAAGCTTTCTTT	CASSPYHRGYTEAFF
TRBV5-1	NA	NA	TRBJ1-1	TGCGCCAGCAGCCCCGCTCGTATCGGGGGGCAGGATGAAGCTTTCTTT	CASSPARIGGQDEAFF
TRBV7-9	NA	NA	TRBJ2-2	TGTGCCAGCAGCTTAAGGGGGAACACCGGGGAGCTGTTTTTT	CASSLRGNTGELFF
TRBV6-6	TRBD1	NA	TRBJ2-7	TGTGCCAGCAGTTACCCCGGACAGGGGGCCTACGAGCAGTACTTC	CASSYPGQGAYEQYF
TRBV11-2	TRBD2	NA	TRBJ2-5	TGTGCCAGCAGCTTAGGGGCTAGCGGGAGAGAAGAGACCCAGTACTTC	CASSLGASGREETQYF
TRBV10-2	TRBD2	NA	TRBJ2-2	TGCGCCAGCAGTGAGTCCAGCGGGGGGAACACCGGGGAGCTGTTTTTT	CASSESSGGNTGELFF
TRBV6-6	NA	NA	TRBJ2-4	TGTGCCAGCAGTTCCACAATGAACATTCAGTACTTC	CASSSTMNIQYF
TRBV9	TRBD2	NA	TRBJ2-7	TGTGCCAGCAGCCAGGGACTAGACGGGTACTACGAGCAGTACTTC	CASSQGLDGYYEQYF
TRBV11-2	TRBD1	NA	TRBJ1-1	TGTGCCAGCAGCTTAATGGGCAGGGGGGACACTGAAGCTTTCTTT	CASSLMGRGDTEAFF
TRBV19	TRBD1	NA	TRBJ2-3	TGTGCCAGTAGTTTGGGACAGGGGGCGCAAGGTACGCAGTATTTT	CASSLGQGAQGTQYF
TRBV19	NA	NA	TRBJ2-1	TGTGCCAGTAGTATGAGGAACTACAATGAGCAGTTCTTC	CASSMRNYNEQFF
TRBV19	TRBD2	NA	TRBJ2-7	TGTGCCAGTAGTAGATTGGGACTAGCGGGGGATTACGAGCAGTACTTC	CASSRLGLAGDYEQYF
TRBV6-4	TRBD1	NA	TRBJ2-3	TGTGCCAGCAGTGACTCGGGACAGCCTAGCACAGATACGCAGTATTTT	CASSDSGQPSTDTQYF
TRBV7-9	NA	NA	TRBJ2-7	TGTGCCAGCAGCCCGTCCTACGAGCAGTACTTC	CASSPSYEQYF
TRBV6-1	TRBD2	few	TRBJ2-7	TGTGCCAGCAGTGAATATGTGGGAGGGTACACCATCTCCTACGAGCAGTACTTC	CASSEYVGGYTISYEQYF
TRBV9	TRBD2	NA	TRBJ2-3	TGTGCCAGCAGCGTAGCTAACCTAGCGGGTCCCACAGATACGCAGTATTTT	CASSVANLAGPTDTQYF
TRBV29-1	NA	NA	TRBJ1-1	TGCAGCGTTGCTAGAGGGTTGGACACTGAAGCTTTCTTT	CSVARGLDTEAFF
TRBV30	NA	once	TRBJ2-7	TGTGCCTGGAGTCTAAGTCGGTCAGGAAACTACGAGCAGTACTTC	CAWSLSRSGNYEQYF
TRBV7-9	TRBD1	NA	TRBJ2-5	TGTGCCAGCAGCAAGGGACAGGCGTACCAAGAGACCCAGTACTTC	CASSKGQAYQETQYF
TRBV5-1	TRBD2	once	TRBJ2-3	TGCGCCAGCAGCTCCGAAGTAGCGGGGGCGAACACAGATACGCAGTATTTT	CASSSEVAGANTDTQYF
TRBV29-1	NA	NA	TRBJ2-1	TGCAGCGTTGTACTGGGCCGAAGCTCCTACAATGAGCAGTTCTTC	CSVVLGRSSYNEQFF
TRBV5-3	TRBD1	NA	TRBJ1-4	TGTGCCAGAAGCGGGGATAACAGACAGGGAAATGAAAAACTGTTTTTT	CARSGDNRQGNEKLFF
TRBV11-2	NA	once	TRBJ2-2	TGTGCCAGCAGTCATGTCGGGAGAAACACCGGGGAGCTGTTTTTT	CASSHVGRNTGELFF
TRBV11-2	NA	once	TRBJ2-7	TGTGCCAGCAGCCCGAGGCGGGACTTCAGCTACGAGCAGTACTTC	CASSPRRDFSYEQYF
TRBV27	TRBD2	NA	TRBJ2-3	TGTGCCAGCAGTCCTGGACTAGTGTTGGGCCCAGATACGCAGTATTTT	CASSPGLVLGPDTQYF
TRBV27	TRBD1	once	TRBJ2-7	TGTGCCAGCAGTCGACAGGGGGCCTACGAGCAGTACTTC	CASSRQGAYEQYF
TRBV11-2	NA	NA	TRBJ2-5	TGTGCCAGCAGCTTAGGTTCCGGTGAGACCCAGTACTTC	CASSLGSGETQYF
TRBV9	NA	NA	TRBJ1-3	TGTGCCAGCAGCGTGGAGAGTGGAAACACCATATATTTT	CASSVESGNTIYF
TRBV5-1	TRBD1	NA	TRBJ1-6	TGCGCCAGCAGCTTGGACGGACAGGGCAATTCACCCCTCCACTTT	CASSLDGQGNSPLHF
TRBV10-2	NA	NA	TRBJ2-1	TGCGCCAGCAGTGAGTGGGGCAGTACCTACAATGAGCAGTTCTTC	CASSEWGSTYNEQFF
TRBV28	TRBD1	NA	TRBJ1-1	TGTGCCAGCAGTTCCGGGACAGGGACCCTGAACACTGAAGCTTTCTTT	CASSSGTGTLNTEAFF